The entry below describes one TCR beta chain. Its antigen is not known. The V segment lost 3 bases and the J segment 5 bases; nucleotides outside the gene matches: 14. The CDR3 is made up of 16 amino acids. CDR1 is GTSNPN, CDR2 SVGIG, per germline (reference sequence). This sample stems from a study of T cell responses to AZD1222 COVID-19 vaccine. As for the study in general: The study pooled second doses at about 4 or about 12 weeks.

Generated by immunoSEQ multiplex PCR, the TCRdb table keeps only in-frame clones and is missing some. The sample contains 140,000 or so clones, about 90% of which appear only once. Whole-study findings and limits: The donor group comprised mostly white British people and more females; the analysis possibly underestimated clonal diversity. Without day 14 samples, only post-peak T cell repertoires were studied. The study found vaccine-associated CD4 TCRs spanning spike, dominant at 160-218 and 743-854.

This clonotype originated in an adult in good health. The chain employs TRBV30 and TRBJ2-7, with 9 bases aligning to TRBD1. The sample was peripheral blood, taken on day 0 of AZD1222 vaccination. The CDR3 sequence is CAWSPIGQGSYHEQYF. The DNA of the CDR3 is TGTGCCTGGAGCCCGATAGGACAGGGGAGTTATCACGAGCAGTACTTC.